Described below is a single T cell receptor beta chain sequence and its context. Its matching antigen is unknown. Several immunoSEQ plates held equal portions of the genomic DNA taken from each subset. As originally analysed: Because ImmunoSEQ provided only junction sequences with no quality scores, the filtering differed. TCRdb keeps only in-frame clones here, not all; method: immunoSEQ multiplex PCR. That table is the source of V, J and clone size, and D and trimming were worked out from the DNA. The sample holds hundreds of thousands of clones, around 96% seen once. These data belong to a study of shared clonotypes between healthy human individuals. Study as a whole: The plates for each donor numbered three CD4 naive, three CD4 memory, two CD8 naive and one CD8 memory. Study-wide points: Against clonotypes common to all four donors, non-shared ones had lower generation probabilities.

Naive CD8 isolation took CD45RO-negative cells positively selected for CCR7 and excluded terminally differentiated effector memory CD45RA+ cells. Germline CDR1 MDHEN, CDR2 SYDVKM. Trimming pared 7 bases from V and 1 base from J, leaving 16 bases between. The length of the CDR3 is 15 residues. The genes are TRBV28 and TRBJ1-2; perhaps TRBD1 as D (5 bases). The sample comprised naive CD8+ T cells sorted from blood. The clonotype was recovered from a woman in her twenties or thirties in good health. The CDR3: CASTPGPGSNYGYTF. CDR3 in DNA: TGTGCCAGCACCCCCGGCCCAGGGAGTAACTATGGCTACACCTTC.